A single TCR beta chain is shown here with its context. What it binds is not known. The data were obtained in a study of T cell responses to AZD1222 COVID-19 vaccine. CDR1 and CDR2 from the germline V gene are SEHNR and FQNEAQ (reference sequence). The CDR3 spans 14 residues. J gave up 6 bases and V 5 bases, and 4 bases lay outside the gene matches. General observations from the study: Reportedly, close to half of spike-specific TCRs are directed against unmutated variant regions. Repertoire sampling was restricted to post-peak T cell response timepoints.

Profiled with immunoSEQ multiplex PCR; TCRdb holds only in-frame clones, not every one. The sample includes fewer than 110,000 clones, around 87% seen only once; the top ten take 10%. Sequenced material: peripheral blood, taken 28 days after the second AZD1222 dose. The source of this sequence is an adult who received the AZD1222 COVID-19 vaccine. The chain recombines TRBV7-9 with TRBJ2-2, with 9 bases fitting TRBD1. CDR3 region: CASSRDRAPGELFF. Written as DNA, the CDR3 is TGTGCCAGCAGCCGGGACAGGGCCCCCGGGGAGCTGTTTTTT.